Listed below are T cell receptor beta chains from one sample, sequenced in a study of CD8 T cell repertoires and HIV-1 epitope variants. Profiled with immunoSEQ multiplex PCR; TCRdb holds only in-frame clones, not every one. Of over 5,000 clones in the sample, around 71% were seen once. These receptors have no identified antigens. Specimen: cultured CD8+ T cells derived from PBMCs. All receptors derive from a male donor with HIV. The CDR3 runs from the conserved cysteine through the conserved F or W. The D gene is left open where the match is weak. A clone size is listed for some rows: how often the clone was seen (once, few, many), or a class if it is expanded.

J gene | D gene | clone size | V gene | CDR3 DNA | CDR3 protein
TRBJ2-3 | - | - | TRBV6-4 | TGTGCCAGCAGTGACTCCCCCCGTTTAAGGCCCACAGATACGCAGTATTTT | CASSDSPRLRPTDTQYF
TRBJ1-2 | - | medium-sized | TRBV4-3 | TGCGCCAGCAGCCAAGATCCCCCAGACTTGGACTATGGCTACACCTTC | CASSQDPPDLDYGYTF
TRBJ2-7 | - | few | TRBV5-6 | TGTGCCAGCAGCGACTGGACCGAGCAGTACTTC | CASSDWTEQYF
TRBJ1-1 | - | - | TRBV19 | TGTGCCAGTAGTATCCGGGGGAGGTCTGAAGCTTTCTTT | CASSIRGRSEAFF
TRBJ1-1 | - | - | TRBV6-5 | TGTGCCAGCCGTCTCAGATGGAACACTGAAGCTTTCTTT | CASRLRWNTEAFF
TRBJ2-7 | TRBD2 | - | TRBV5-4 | TGTGCCAGCAGCTTGGGCAGCGGGGTGGACCCCTACGAGCAGTACTTC | CASSLGSGVDPYEQYF
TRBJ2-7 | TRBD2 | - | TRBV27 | TGTGCCAGCTCCTCTAGCGGGGGGTCCTACGAGCAGTACTTC | CASSSSGGSYEQYF
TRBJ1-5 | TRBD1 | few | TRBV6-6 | TGTGCCAGCAGTTACTCGCGACAGGGTAATGAGCCCCAGCATTTT | CASSYSRQGNEPQHF
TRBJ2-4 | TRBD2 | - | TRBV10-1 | TGCGCCAGCAGTGAGTCTGAGACTAGCGGGTGGGACATTCAGTACTTC | CASSESETSGWDIQYF
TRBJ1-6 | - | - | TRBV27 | TGTGCCAGCAGTTTCCAGAATTCACCCCTCCACTTT | CASSFQNSPLHF
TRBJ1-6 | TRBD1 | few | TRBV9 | TGTGCCAGCAGCGTAGACAAAGGGACAGGCTCTGGGGGGAATTCACCCCTCCACTTT | CASSVDKGTGSGGNSPLHF
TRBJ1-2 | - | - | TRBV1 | TGCGCCAGCAGCCAAGATCCCCCAGACTTGGACTATGGCTACACCTTC | CASSQDPPDLDYGYTF
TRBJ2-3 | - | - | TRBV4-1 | TGCGCCAGCAGCCAAGCTACAGGGTTAGATACGCAGTATTTT | CASSQATGLDTQYF
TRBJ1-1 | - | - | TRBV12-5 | TGTGCTAGTGGTTCCGGGGGGGCCACTGAAGCTTTCTTT | CASGSGGATEAFF
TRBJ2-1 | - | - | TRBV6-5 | TGTGCCAGCAGTTACCGGGGGTATCACAATGAGCAGTTCTTC | CASSYRGYHNEQFF
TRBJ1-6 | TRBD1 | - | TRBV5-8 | TGTGCCAGCAGTCGAGACAGGGGTGGTTCACCCCTCCACTTT | CASSRDRGGSPLHF
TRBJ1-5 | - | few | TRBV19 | TGTGCCAGTAGTCTCGACCTACTCTCCAATCAGCCCCAGCATTTT | CASSLDLLSNQPQHF
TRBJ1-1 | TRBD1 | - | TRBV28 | TGTGCCAGCAGTTTCAACAGGGGGGGCACTGAAGCTTTCTTT | CASSFNRGGTEAFF
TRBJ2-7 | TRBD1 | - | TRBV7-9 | TGTGCCAGCAGCTTAGTTAGTAGTGATATCGGACAGGACTACGAGCAGTACTTC | CASSLVSSDIGQDYEQYF
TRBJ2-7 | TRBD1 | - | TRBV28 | TGTGCCAGCAGTTACAGGGGGATTTCCTACGAGCAGTACTTC | CASSYRGISYEQYF
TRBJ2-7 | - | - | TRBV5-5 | TGTGCCAGCAGCTTGGACAGGGCGATCTACGAGCAGTACTTC | CASSLDRAIYEQYF
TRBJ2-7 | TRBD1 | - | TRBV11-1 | TGTGCCAGCAGCCCGAGGGACAGGGATGTCGAGCAGTACTTC | CASSPRDRDVEQYF